These T cell receptor beta chains were read from a single sample in a study of beta chain features in type 1 diabetes. Measured with immunoSEQ multiplex PCR; TCRdb has only the in-frame clones, and not every one. The sample has 640,000 or so clones, 11% to 15% seen once. Sample: naive CD4+ T cells from blood. The source is a man aged 18 to 30 with type 1 diabetes. Each CDR3 is given with its conserved first and last residue. Each record gives: V gene, CDR3 length, CDR3 protein.

v_gene: TRBV6-5
len: 16
CDR3aa: CASSYSGQSLTGELFF

v_gene: TRBV28
len: 15
CDR3aa: CASSLAGTGYGEQYF

v_gene: TRBV28
len: 13
CDR3aa: CASSFPGTRGYTF

v_gene: TRBV7-9
len: 15
CDR3aa: CASSVGGSRNYGYTF

v_gene: TRBV27
len: 16
CDR3aa: CASSPWTGLAKNIQYF

v_gene: TRBV30
len: 13
CDR3aa: CAWSLADRQPQHF

v_gene: TRBV5-1
len: 15
CDR3aa: CASSLVPEKGYEQYF

v_gene: TRBV30
len: 18
CDR3aa: CAWSHPGQGPKMNTEAFF

v_gene: TRBV11-2
len: 15
CDR3aa: CASSLLGDGTDTQYF

v_gene: TRBV14
len: 14
CDR3aa: CASSLGGVGTEAFF

v_gene: TRBV5-1
len: 13
CDR3aa: CATTRGGQETQYF

v_gene: TRBV6-5
len: 15
CDR3aa: CASSYSGSTGETQYF

v_gene: TRBV30
len: 15
CDR3aa: CAWSGSPYAYNEQFF

v_gene: TRBV30
len: 14
CDR3aa: CAWSGPTSNSPLHF

v_gene: TRBV11-2
len: 15
CDR3aa: CASSSTYGRLGGYTF

v_gene: TRBV19
len: 16
CDR3aa: CASSISRQNGVNEQFF

v_gene: TRBV14
len: 12
CDR3aa: CASSQENGSQYF

v_gene: TRBV20-1
len: 11
CDR3aa: CRPGRDAEAFF

v_gene: TRBV9
len: 15
CDR3aa: CASSGHRGQDTEAFF

v_gene: TRBV30
len: 14
CDR3aa: CAWSRDRVNTEAFF

v_gene: TRBV9
len: 14
CDR3aa: CASSEDLNTGELFF

v_gene: TRBV6-1
len: 10
CDR3aa: CASSEERWYF

v_gene: TRBV10-3
len: 16
CDR3aa: CAISEGENRGRQPQHF

v_gene: TRBV9
len: 15
CDR3aa: CASSVTDRGDYGYTF

v_gene: TRBV7-2
len: 15
CDR3aa: CASSPSMGAAYEQYF

v_gene: TRBV7-9
len: 15
CDR3aa: CASSLPGTVYNEQFF

v_gene: TRBV19
len: 19
CDR3aa: CASSRGLAGALRLKNIQYF

v_gene: TRBV4-3
len: 15
CDR3aa: CASSQDWGTRETQYF

v_gene: TRBV6-5
len: 16
CDR3aa: CASSYSVLGPKGEQFF

v_gene: TRBV4-3
len: 12
CDR3aa: CASSQEWGPKYF

v_gene: TRBV19
len: 14
CDR3aa: CASSKQLTKNIQYF

v_gene: TRBV5-1
len: 17
CDR3aa: CASSLDGTGQGSKVQYF

v_gene: TRBV7-9
len: 15
CDR3aa: CASSATVTRSYEQYF